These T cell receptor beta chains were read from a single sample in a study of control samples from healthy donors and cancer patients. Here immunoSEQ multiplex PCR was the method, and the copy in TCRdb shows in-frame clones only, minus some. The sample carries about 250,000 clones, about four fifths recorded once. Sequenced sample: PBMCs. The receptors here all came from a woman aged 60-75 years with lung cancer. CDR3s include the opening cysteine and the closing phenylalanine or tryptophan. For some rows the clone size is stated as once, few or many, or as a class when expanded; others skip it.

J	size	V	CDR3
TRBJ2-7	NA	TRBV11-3	CASSPQGTASYEQYF
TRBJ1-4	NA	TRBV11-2	CASRRQLSTNEKLFF
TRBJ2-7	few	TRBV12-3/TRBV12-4	CASSLTRRGEYF
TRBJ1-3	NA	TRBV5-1	CASSLTGEYTIYF
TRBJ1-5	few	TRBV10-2	CATSGGSDQPQHF
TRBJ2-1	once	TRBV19	CASTRALASYNEQFF
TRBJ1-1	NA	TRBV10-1	CASSGGRWGSNTEAFF
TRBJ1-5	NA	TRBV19	CASSPRDRVGGNQPQHF
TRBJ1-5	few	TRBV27	CASTPGTGSNQPQHF
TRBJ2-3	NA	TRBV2	CASSVGLAGGADTQYF
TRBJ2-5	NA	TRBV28	CASTFGTAQETQYF
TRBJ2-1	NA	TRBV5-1	CASSLERNNEQFF
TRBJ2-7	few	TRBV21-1	CASSKARITGDRYEQYF
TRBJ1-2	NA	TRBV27	CASSSDRGNYGYTF
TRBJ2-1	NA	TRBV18	CASSPPGRGSYNEQFF
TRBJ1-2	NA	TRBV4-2	CASSQEDSFNYGYTF
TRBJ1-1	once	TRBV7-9	CASSQPGQGGTEAFF
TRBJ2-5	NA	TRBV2	CASRSGNLYRRGETQYF
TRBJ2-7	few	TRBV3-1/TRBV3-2	CASSGAASYEQYF
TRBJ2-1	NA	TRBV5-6	CASSLGEGHYFYNEQFF
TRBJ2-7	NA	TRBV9	CASSPRAARGDEQYF
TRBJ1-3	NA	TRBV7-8	CASSWGTGSGNTIYF
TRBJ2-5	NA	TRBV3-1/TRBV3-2	CASSPQGGKTQYF
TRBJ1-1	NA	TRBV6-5	CASSRTGLEAFF
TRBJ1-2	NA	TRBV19	CASNDPRDTYGYTF
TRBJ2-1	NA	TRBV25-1	CASSEVGFYNEQFF
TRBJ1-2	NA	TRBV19	CASSIDPSGDYGYTF
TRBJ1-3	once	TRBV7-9	CASSLGHLNTIYF
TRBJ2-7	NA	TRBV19	CASSATVSYEQYF
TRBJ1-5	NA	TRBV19	CASSIGGAVNQPQHF
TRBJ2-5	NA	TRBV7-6	CASSFARGSQETQYF
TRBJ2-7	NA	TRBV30	CAWRRTGASSYEQYF
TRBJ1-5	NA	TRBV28	CASTGSVNQPQHF
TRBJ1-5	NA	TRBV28	CASSLYNQPQHF
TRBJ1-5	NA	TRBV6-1	CASSERGNQPQHF
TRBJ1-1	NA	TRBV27	CASSLYRGGRDTEAFF
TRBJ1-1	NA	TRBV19	CASSKYPGTEAFF
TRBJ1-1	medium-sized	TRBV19	CASRRPNTEAFF
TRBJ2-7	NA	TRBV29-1	CSVGDRDEQYF
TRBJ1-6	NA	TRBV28	CASRTWTGGNSPLHF
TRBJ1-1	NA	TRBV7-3	CASSLDTTEAFF
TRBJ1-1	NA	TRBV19	CASREIGGSTEAFF
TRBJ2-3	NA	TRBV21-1	CASSASGTKNTDTQYF
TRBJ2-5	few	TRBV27	CASSLGRGHGETQYF
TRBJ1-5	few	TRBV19	CASRRTGSAYQPQHF
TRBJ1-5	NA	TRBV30	CAWSNQGGQPQHF
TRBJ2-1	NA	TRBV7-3	CASRSTGGNNEQFF
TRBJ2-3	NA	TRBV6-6	CASSNRLGTDTQYF